These T cell receptor beta chains were read from a single sample in a study of blood T cells in healthy people across ages. One entry per CDR3 protein results from TCRdb running MiXCR on the 5' RACE reads. The sample has about 1,500,000 distinct CDR3 sequences; under 30% are singletons. The sequencing input was blood. The receptors here all came from a woman in her twenties or thirties in good health. Both conserved end residues are part of each CDR3. Fields, in order: J gene, V gene, D gene, clone size, CDR3 DNA, CDR3 protein. A D gene is named only where the DNA matches it firmly. Some rows mark clone size as missing; the rest say once, few, many or name a class of expanded clone.

J gene: TRBJ2-7
V gene: TRBV27
D gene: -
clone size: -
CDR3 DNA: TGTGCCAGCAGTTTGCGTGTGGGGGGCATCGAGCAGTACTTC
CDR3 protein: CASSLRVGGIEQYF

J gene: TRBJ2-5
V gene: TRBV10-3
D gene: -
clone size: few
CDR3 DNA: TGTGCCATCGGGAACGGAGAAGAGACCCAGTACTTC
CDR3 protein: CAIGNGEETQYF

J gene: TRBJ2-1
V gene: TRBV12-3/TRBV12-4
D gene: -
clone size: few
CDR3 DNA: TGTGCCAGCAGTTCGGTCAGGGGAGGTAAAAATGAGCGGTTCTTC
CDR3 protein: CASSSVRGGKNERFF

J gene: TRBJ2-2
V gene: TRBV7-2
D gene: -
clone size: -
CDR3 DNA: TGTGCCAGCAGCTTACAAGGGGGGAACACCGGGGAGCTGTTTTTT
CDR3 protein: CASSLQGGNTGELFF

J gene: TRBJ1-2
V gene: TRBV20-1
D gene: -
clone size: few
CDR3 DNA: TGCAGTGCGCTTCCGGGACATAGTCGGGGAAACTACACCTTC
CDR3 protein: CSALPGHSRGNYTF

J gene: TRBJ1-2
V gene: TRBV14
D gene: -
clone size: -
CDR3 DNA: TGTGCCAGCAGCCAATCACTGGGGAATGGCTACACCTTC
CDR3 protein: CASSQSLGNGYTF

J gene: TRBJ2-4
V gene: TRBV29-1
D gene: -
clone size: -
CDR3 DNA: TGCAGCGCCGGGGCCTACAATGAGCAGTACTTC
CDR3 protein: CSAGAYNEQYF

J gene: TRBJ2-1
V gene: TRBV7-6
D gene: TRBD2
clone size: -
CDR3 DNA: TGTGCCAGCAGCGATACTAGCGGGAGGGGTTCGGAAAATGAGCAGTTCTTC
CDR3 protein: CASSDTSGRGSENEQFF

J gene: TRBJ2-3
V gene: TRBV5-4
D gene: -
clone size: -
CDR3 DNA: TGTGCCGGCACAAACTCGGGGGGCCGAGATACGCAGTATTTT
CDR3 protein: CAGTNSGGRDTQYF

J gene: TRBJ2-1
V gene: TRBV29-1
D gene: -
clone size: -
CDR3 DNA: TGCAACGCCTTTCACAATGAGCAGTTCTTC
CDR3 protein: CNAFHNEQFF

J gene: TRBJ1-1
V gene: TRBV20-1
D gene: TRBD1
clone size: -
CDR3 DNA: TGCAGTGCTAGAGACAGGGGGTGGGGCACTGAAGCTTTCTTT
CDR3 protein: CSARDRGWGTEAFF

J gene: TRBJ2-1
V gene: TRBV24-1
D gene: TRBD2
clone size: few
CDR3 DNA: TGTGCCACGTCGCGAAGCGGGAGTACCAATGAGCAGTTCTTC
CDR3 protein: CATSRSGSTNEQFF

J gene: TRBJ2-6
V gene: TRBV7-2
D gene: -
clone size: -
CDR3 DNA: TGTGCCAGCAGTCCCCTCGGTTCGGCCAACGTCCTGACTTTC
CDR3 protein: CASSPLGSANVLTF

J gene: TRBJ2-7
V gene: TRBV9
D gene: TRBD2
clone size: many
CDR3 DNA: TGTGCCAGCAGCGTAGACGGGACTAGCCGGGGCTACGAGCAGTACTTC
CDR3 protein: CASSVDGTSRGYEQYF

J gene: TRBJ2-5
V gene: TRBV28
D gene: TRBD1
clone size: many
CDR3 DNA: TGTGCCAGCAGTTCCGGGACAGGGGGCTTTGTGGAAGAGACCCAGTACTTC
CDR3 protein: CASSSGTGGFVEETQYF

J gene: TRBJ1-5
V gene: TRBV18
D gene: -
clone size: -
CDR3 DNA: TGTGCCAGCTCACCAACCACAGGCCTAAATCAGCCCCAGCATTTT
CDR3 protein: CASSPTTGLNQPQHF

J gene: TRBJ2-3
V gene: TRBV6-5
D gene: -
clone size: once
CDR3 DNA: TGTGCCAGCAGTTATCGTACGGACATTCGCGCAGATACGCAGTATTTT
CDR3 protein: CASSYRTDIRADTQYF

J gene: TRBJ2-5
V gene: TRBV3-1
D gene: TRBD2
clone size: few
CDR3 DNA: TGTGCCAGCAGCCAAGAGAAGCTAGCGGGGATCCAAGAGACCCAGTACTTC
CDR3 protein: CASSQEKLAGIQETQYF

J gene: TRBJ2-7
V gene: TRBV12-5
D gene: -
clone size: -
CDR3 DNA: TGTGCTAGTGGGGTCGGGGACGAGCAGTACTTC
CDR3 protein: CASGVGDEQYF

J gene: TRBJ2-7
V gene: TRBV7-9
D gene: -
clone size: many
CDR3 DNA: TGTGCCAGCAGCTTAGCGCAAGAGCAGTACTTC
CDR3 protein: CASSLAQEQYF

J gene: TRBJ2-7
V gene: TRBV28
D gene: TRBD1
clone size: few
CDR3 DNA: TGTGCCAGCAGTTCGCCGGGACAGAAGAGCTCCTACGAGCAGTACTTC
CDR3 protein: CASSSPGQKSSYEQYF

J gene: TRBJ1-2
V gene: TRBV10-3
D gene: TRBD1
clone size: -
CDR3 DNA: TGTGCCATCAGTGCACAGGGGTTTAACTATGGCTACACCTTC
CDR3 protein: CAISAQGFNYGYTF

J gene: TRBJ2-7
V gene: TRBV5-1
D gene: TRBD2
clone size: few
CDR3 DNA: TGCGCCAGCAGCTGGCCGGCTGATGCATCGGGGAGGGACGAGCAGTACTTC
CDR3 protein: CASSWPADASGRDEQYF

J gene: TRBJ2-7
V gene: TRBV12-3/TRBV12-4
D gene: TRBD2
clone size: few
CDR3 DNA: TGTGCCAGCAGTCAAAATCAACGACTAGCGGGAGACGAGCAGTACTTC
CDR3 protein: CASSQNQRLAGDEQYF

J gene: TRBJ1-2
V gene: TRBV9
D gene: TRBD1
clone size: many
CDR3 DNA: TGTGCCAGCAGCCCCGGGACAGCGGATGGCTACACCTTC
CDR3 protein: CASSPGTADGYTF

J gene: TRBJ2-1
V gene: TRBV14
D gene: -
clone size: few
CDR3 DNA: TGTGCCAGCAGCTTCGGAGGGGGGCTGGACAATGAGCAGTTCTTC
CDR3 protein: CASSFGGGLDNEQFF

J gene: TRBJ1-1
V gene: TRBV5-1
D gene: -
clone size: few
CDR3 DNA: TGCGCCAGCAGCTCGAAGCTCAATGAAGCTTTCTTT
CDR3 protein: CASSSKLNEAFF

J gene: TRBJ2-3
V gene: TRBV25-1
D gene: TRBD2
clone size: -
CDR3 DNA: TGTGCCAGCAGGACTACTGCGGGACTAGCGGGAGTGACAGATACGCAGTATTTT
CDR3 protein: CASRTTAGLAGVTDTQYF

J gene: TRBJ2-5
V gene: TRBV29-1
D gene: TRBD1
clone size: many
CDR3 DNA: TGCAGCGTTTTTGACAGGGGCTCAGAGACCCAGTACTTC
CDR3 protein: CSVFDRGSETQYF

J gene: TRBJ2-7
V gene: TRBV27
D gene: -
clone size: -
CDR3 DNA: TGTGCCAGCAGTTTATTGGGGGAGTACTCTTACGAGCAGTACTTC
CDR3 protein: CASSLLGEYSYEQYF

J gene: TRBJ2-6
V gene: TRBV12-5
D gene: TRBD1
clone size: -
CDR3 DNA: TGTGCTGGTGGTTTGGTACTAGTACAGGGGGTTGACAACGTCCTGACTTTC
CDR3 protein: CAGGLVLVQGVDNVLTF

J gene: TRBJ2-5
V gene: TRBV7-2
D gene: TRBD2
clone size: -
CDR3 DNA: TGTGCCAGCAGCTTAGGGTGGACTAGTCGGGAGACCCAGTACTTC
CDR3 protein: CASSLGWTSRETQYF

J gene: TRBJ2-7
V gene: TRBV6-6
D gene: -
clone size: -
CDR3 DNA: TGTGCCAGCCGGACCAGGACGGGTTGGAGCGAGCAGTACTTC
CDR3 protein: CASRTRTGWSEQYF

J gene: TRBJ1-2
V gene: TRBV18
D gene: TRBD1
clone size: -
CDR3 DNA: TGTGCCAGCTCGCCGGACAGGTACCCTGGCTACACCTTC
CDR3 protein: CASSPDRYPGYTF

J gene: TRBJ2-5
V gene: TRBV28
D gene: -
clone size: -
CDR3 DNA: TGTGCCAGCAGCCAAATGGACAGCTCGGAGACCCAGTACTTC
CDR3 protein: CASSQMDSSETQYF

J gene: TRBJ2-5
V gene: TRBV6-6
D gene: TRBD1
clone size: few
CDR3 DNA: TGTGCCAGCAGTGCAGACAGGGCCTCTCAAGAGACCCAGTACTTC
CDR3 protein: CASSADRASQETQYF

J gene: TRBJ2-7
V gene: TRBV20-1
D gene: -
clone size: -
CDR3 DNA: TGCAGTGCTAGAGTGATGCCCGAGACAGAGATTACCTACGAGCAGTACTTC
CDR3 protein: CSARVMPETEITYEQYF